This entry lists 22 T cell receptor beta chains sequenced from one sample in a study of T cells after yellow fever vaccination (dated by TCRdb to 2018 to 2020). Taken with the paper, the label for treatment or condition translates to: live attenuated yellow fever vaccine strain. Library preparation employed 5' RACE. The reads were generated on an Illumina HiSeq 2500. The public reads were quality trimmed at Q25 with fastp and then assembled into clones with MiXCR by TCRdb, keeping productive beta chains. Every entry covers one CDR3 protein and lists the most common genes and DNA from its rows. The sample yields 600,000 to 750,000 distinct CDR3 sequences; roughly an eighth were counted once. The ten largest make up more than 13% of the sample. Sequencing used PBMCs, obtained on the day of the yellow fever booster vaccination. Source of these receptors: a man under 40 who received the YFV17D yellow fever vaccine.

The chain uses TRBV6-1 and TRBJ2-1; a possible D gene is TRBD1 (6 bases). V shed 10 bases and J shed 0 bases, with 19 bases lying between them. The CDR3 has 16 amino acids. Germline lookup yields CDR1 MNHNS and CDR2 SASEGT. The CDR3 sequence is CATSGHQPRSYNEQFF. CDR3 nucleotides: TGTGCCACGTCGGGACACCAACCTCGCTCCTACAATGAGCAGTTCTTC.

This chain links TRBV7-3 with TRBJ2-3, with 11 bases fitting TRBD2. The germline V gene encodes CDR1 SGHTA and CDR2 FQGTGA. The CDR3 is 15 amino acids. V was pared by 1 base and J by 5 bases, with 2 bases of the junction left unmatched. This chain's CDR3 is CASSLIGLAGDTQYF. The CDR3 coding sequence is TGTGCCAGCAGCTTAATTGGACTAGCGGGAGATACGCAGTATTTT.

The sample holds a few counts of this clonotype. This chain uses TRBV7-2 with TRBJ2-7, with D perhaps TRBD2 (6 bases). Germline loops: CDR1 SGHTA, CDR2 FQGNSA. This CDR3 comprises 14 residues. Trimming shortened V by 5 bases and J by 7 bases, and 18 bases separated the two germline ends. Written as DNA, the CDR3 is TGTGCCAGCAGCCCCTGGACTAACCGTCAAGAGCAGTACTTC. It translates to CASSPWTNRQEQYF.

There are a few counts of this clonotype. This sequence joins TRBV3-1 and TRBJ2-1; unclear D gene. The germline V gene has CDR1 LGHDT and CDR2 YNNKEL (reference sequence). There are 16 residues in the CDR3. The V end was cut by 4 bases, the J end by 1 base, with 14 bases between. CDR3 DNA sequence: TGTGCCAGCAGCCCCGGCTGGATCGATTCCTACAATGAGCAGTTCTTC. Its protein is CASSPGWIDSYNEQFF.

In this sample, this clonotype turned up a few times. V usage is TRBV6-2 or TRBV6-3 and J usage is TRBJ2-7; D may be TRBD1 (6 bases). The CDR3 sequence is 14 residues long. V lost 5 bases and J lost 9, with 20 bases in between. Germline V gives CDR1 MNHEY, CDR2 SVGEGT. CDR3 bases: TGTGCCAGCAGTCCCCCCTGGGACGAACAGGGGCAGTACTTC. It encodes CASSPPWDEQGQYF.

The table lists this clonotype with a few counts. This rearrangement joins TRBV10-2 to TRBJ1-2; a weak D match, TRBD1 (5 bases). This CDR3 has 12 amino acids. Germline CDR1 reads WSHSY; CDR2 reads SAAADI. Trimming cost V 5 bases and J 5 bases, with 9 bases left between them. The CDR3 sequence is CASSLGEYGYTF. CDR3 nucleotides: TGCGCCAGCAGTTTGGGGGAATATGGCTACACCTTC.

This clonotype has ten or more counts. This chain connects TRBV7-8 to TRBJ2-7, with D uncertain. The germline CDR1 and CDR2 sequences are SGHVS and FQNEAQ. The CDR3 is 12 residues long. V was clipped by 4 bases and J by 2 bases, with 6 bases between them. DNA of the CDR3: TGTGCCAGCAGCTCTAGGCCCTACGAGCAGTACTTC. Protein: CASSSRPYEQYF. Based on the CDR3 plus reference TRBV7-8 and TRBJ2-7, the full variable domain is GAGVSQSPRYKVAKRGQDVALRCDPISGHVSLFWYQQALGQGPEFLTYFQNEAQLDKSGLPSDRFFAERPEGSVSTLKIQRTQQEDSAVYLCASSSRPYEQYFGPGTRLTVT.

The chain has TRBV2 and TRBJ2-1; D is ambiguous. Deletions cut 10 bases from V and 8 bases from J, with 21 bases between. The length of the CDR3 is 14 residues. Germline V CDR1 and CDR2: SNHLY, FYNNEI. This CDR3 is CANSEQMGYDEQFF. The CDR3 DNA reads as TGTGCCAACTCCGAACAAATGGGATACGATGAGCAGTTCTTC.

There are a few counts of this clonotype. The chain links TRBV4-2 to TRBJ2-7; 9 bases line up with TRBD2. After removal of 4 bases from V and 2 bases from J, the junction contained 6 bases not matched to a gene. Germline CDR1 reads LGHNA; CDR2 reads YNFKEQ. There are 15 residues in the CDR3. DNA for the CDR3: TGTGCCAGCAGCCCAGCAGCGGGAGGTGCCTACGAGCAGTACTTC. Encoded protein: CASSPAAGGAYEQYF.

This clonotype was detected only a few times. This sequence joins TRBV24-1 and TRBJ2-1, with D possibly TRBD2 on 6 matching bases. CDR1 is KGHDR and CDR2 is SFDVKD in the germline V gene. Trimming pared 8 bases from V and 0 bases from J, leaving 10 bases between. The CDR3 has 14 amino acids. CDR3 bases: TGTGCCACCAATACCGGGGGCTCCTACAATGAGCAGTTCTTC. It encodes CATNTGGSYNEQFF.

For the CDR3, the DNA is TGCGCCAGCAGCTGGACTAGCGGGGCGAACCCCAATGAGCAGTTCTTC. It translates to CASSWTSGANPNEQFF. This chain connects TRBV5-1 to TRBJ2-1; 12 bases are shared with TRBD2. The CDR3 is 16 amino acids. Germline CDR1 is SGHRS and CDR2 is YFSETQ. Trimming cost V 3 bases and J 6 bases; bases outside gene matches: 7. The full variable domain, its missing parts supplied by reference TRBV5-1 and TRBJ2-1, is KAGVTQTPRYLIKTRGQQVTLSCSPISGHRSVSWYQQTPGQGLQFLFEYFSETQRNKGNFPGRFSGRQFSNSRSEMNVSTLELGDSALYLCASSWTSGANPNEQFFGPGTRLTVL.

This clonotype showed up just a few times. The chain employs TRBV18 and TRBJ2-3; 10 bases map to TRBD2. The CDR3 loop spans 16 amino acids. The V and J ends lost 3 bases and 2 bases, in that order; junction bases with no gene match: 5. Germline V gene lookup returns CDR1 KGHSH and CDR2 LQKENI. The CDR3 loop is CASSPLAGDPTDTQYF. CDR3 coding DNA: TGTGCCAGCTCACCTCTAGCGGGAGATCCCACAGATACGCAGTATTTT.

This sequence joins TRBV5-1 and TRBJ1-2; 7 bases match TRBD1. The length of the CDR3 is 14 residues. The V segment lost 0 bases and the J segment 5 bases; nucleotides outside the gene matches: 4. CDR1 SGHRS and CDR2 YFSETQ come from the germline V gene. The CDR3 nucleotides are TGCGCCAGCAGCTTGGGAGACAGGGAATATGGCTACACCTTC. It codes for CASSLGDREYGYTF.

The chain couples TRBV20-1 to TRBJ2-1; D remains unclear. Germline CDR1 DFQATT, CDR2 SNEGSKA (reference sequence). Trimming shortened V by 0 bases and J by 8 bases, and 5 bases separated the two germline ends. This CDR3 has 11 residues. The CDR3 reads CSARDLYEQFF. CDR3 bases: TGCAGTGCTAGAGATCTTTATGAGCAGTTCTTC.

The chain uses TRBV20-1 and TRBJ2-5; 9 bases align to TRBD1. J was trimmed by 5 bases and V by 3 bases; bases with no gene match: 4. Looked up from germline, CDR1 is DFQATT and CDR2 is SNEGSKA (reference sequence). The CDR3 has 13 amino acids. The CDR3 loop reads CSARGQGVETQYF. The CDR3 nucleotides read TGCAGTGCTAGGGGACAGGGAGTTGAGACCCAGTACTTC.

This clonotype was recorded many times. The V gene is TRBV11-2, the J gene TRBJ2-7; TRBD1 matches 8 bases. Trimming took 5 bases from V and 1 from J; bases not matched to a gene: 4. The CDR3 sequence is 14 residues long. Germline values: CDR1 SGHAT, CDR2 FQNNGV. In DNA form, the CDR3 reads TGTGCCAGCAGCCGGGACAGGCAATCCTACGAGCAGTACTTC. The encoded protein is CASSRDRQSYEQYF.

This clonotype was seen more than once but under ten times. The chain has TRBV7-3 and TRBJ1-6, with D hard to call. V lost 5 bases and J lost 10, with 12 bases in between. CDR1 SGHTA and CDR2 FQGTGA come from the germline V gene. The CDR3 spans 13 residues. Here the CDR3 DNA reads TGTGCCAGCAGCCCGGACCTTTTCTCACCCCTCCACTTT. Translating it yields CASSPDLFSPLHF.

This clonotype was found a few times. The chain combines TRBV5-1 with TRBJ2-1, with D unclear. The germline CDR1 and CDR2 sequences are SGHRS and YFSETQ. There are 15 residues in the CDR3. The V end lost 7 bases, the J end lost 1 base, and 15 bases lay between the germline ends. The CDR3 region is CASYSAASSYNEQFF. CDR3 DNA sequence: TGCGCCAGCTACTCCGCGGCCTCTTCCTACAATGAGCAGTTCTTC.

This clonotype was observed a few times. The chain joins TRBV7-9 to TRBJ2-7; a weak D match, TRBD2 (7 bases). Germline-derived CDR1 and CDR2 are SEHNR and FQNEAQ (reference sequence). The length of the CDR3 is 15 residues. The germline V and J ends were trimmed by 5 bases and 1 base, with 15 bases remaining between them. In DNA, the CDR3 is TGTGCCAGCAGCCAAGGGGGGGCATTTTCCTACGAGCAGTACTTC. Its translation: CASSQGGAFSYEQYF. Drawing the rest from reference TRBV7-9 and TRBJ2-7, the complete variable domain is DTGVSQNPRHKITKRGQNVTFRCDPISEHNRLYWYRQTLGQGPEFLTYFQNEAQLEKSRLLSDRFSAERPKGSFSTLEIQRTEQGDSAMYLCASSQGGAFSYEQYFGPGTRLTVT.

The CDR3 DNA follows: TGTGCCAGCAGCCAACAGGACGGTATAACCAGGTCCTACACCTTC. Protein sequence: CASSQQDGITRSYTF. The chain couples TRBV5-5 to TRBJ1-2; D is perhaps TRBD1 (5 bases). The length of the CDR3 is 15 residues. Trimming removed 4 bases from V and 10 bases from J, with 23 bases in between. Germline V CDR1 and CDR2: SGHKS, YYEKEE (reference sequence). Drawing the rest from reference TRBV5-5 and TRBJ1-2, the complete variable domain is DAGVTQSPTHLIKTRGQQVTLRCSPISGHKSVSWYQQVLGQGPQFIFQYYEKEERGRGNFPDRFSARQFPNYSSELNVNALLLGDSALYLCASSQQDGITRSYTFGSGTRLTVV.

This clonotype was detected a few times. The rearrangement joins TRBV19 to TRBJ2-5; perhaps TRBD2 as D (5 bases). Germline V gives CDR1 LNHDA, CDR2 SQIVND (reference sequence). Between the trimmed V and J ends, which lost 6 bases and 4 bases, there was a span of 15 bases. This CDR3 is 14 amino acids long. Written as DNA, the CDR3 is TGTGCCAGTAGGAGGGCAGTGGCGGGAGAGACCCAGTACTTC. This codes for CASRRAVAGETQYF.

Ten or more counts support this clonotype. V is TRBV18 and J is TRBJ2-3, with D possibly TRBD1 on 6 matching bases. The V end lost 6 bases, the J end lost 0 bases, and 13 bases lay between the germline ends. Germline assignment: CDR1 KGHSH and CDR2 LQKENI. CDR3 length equals 15 residues. The CDR3 is CASSPGQRSTDTQYF. The CDR3 DNA is TGTGCCAGCTCTCCCGGACAGCGCAGCACAGATACGCAGTATTTT.